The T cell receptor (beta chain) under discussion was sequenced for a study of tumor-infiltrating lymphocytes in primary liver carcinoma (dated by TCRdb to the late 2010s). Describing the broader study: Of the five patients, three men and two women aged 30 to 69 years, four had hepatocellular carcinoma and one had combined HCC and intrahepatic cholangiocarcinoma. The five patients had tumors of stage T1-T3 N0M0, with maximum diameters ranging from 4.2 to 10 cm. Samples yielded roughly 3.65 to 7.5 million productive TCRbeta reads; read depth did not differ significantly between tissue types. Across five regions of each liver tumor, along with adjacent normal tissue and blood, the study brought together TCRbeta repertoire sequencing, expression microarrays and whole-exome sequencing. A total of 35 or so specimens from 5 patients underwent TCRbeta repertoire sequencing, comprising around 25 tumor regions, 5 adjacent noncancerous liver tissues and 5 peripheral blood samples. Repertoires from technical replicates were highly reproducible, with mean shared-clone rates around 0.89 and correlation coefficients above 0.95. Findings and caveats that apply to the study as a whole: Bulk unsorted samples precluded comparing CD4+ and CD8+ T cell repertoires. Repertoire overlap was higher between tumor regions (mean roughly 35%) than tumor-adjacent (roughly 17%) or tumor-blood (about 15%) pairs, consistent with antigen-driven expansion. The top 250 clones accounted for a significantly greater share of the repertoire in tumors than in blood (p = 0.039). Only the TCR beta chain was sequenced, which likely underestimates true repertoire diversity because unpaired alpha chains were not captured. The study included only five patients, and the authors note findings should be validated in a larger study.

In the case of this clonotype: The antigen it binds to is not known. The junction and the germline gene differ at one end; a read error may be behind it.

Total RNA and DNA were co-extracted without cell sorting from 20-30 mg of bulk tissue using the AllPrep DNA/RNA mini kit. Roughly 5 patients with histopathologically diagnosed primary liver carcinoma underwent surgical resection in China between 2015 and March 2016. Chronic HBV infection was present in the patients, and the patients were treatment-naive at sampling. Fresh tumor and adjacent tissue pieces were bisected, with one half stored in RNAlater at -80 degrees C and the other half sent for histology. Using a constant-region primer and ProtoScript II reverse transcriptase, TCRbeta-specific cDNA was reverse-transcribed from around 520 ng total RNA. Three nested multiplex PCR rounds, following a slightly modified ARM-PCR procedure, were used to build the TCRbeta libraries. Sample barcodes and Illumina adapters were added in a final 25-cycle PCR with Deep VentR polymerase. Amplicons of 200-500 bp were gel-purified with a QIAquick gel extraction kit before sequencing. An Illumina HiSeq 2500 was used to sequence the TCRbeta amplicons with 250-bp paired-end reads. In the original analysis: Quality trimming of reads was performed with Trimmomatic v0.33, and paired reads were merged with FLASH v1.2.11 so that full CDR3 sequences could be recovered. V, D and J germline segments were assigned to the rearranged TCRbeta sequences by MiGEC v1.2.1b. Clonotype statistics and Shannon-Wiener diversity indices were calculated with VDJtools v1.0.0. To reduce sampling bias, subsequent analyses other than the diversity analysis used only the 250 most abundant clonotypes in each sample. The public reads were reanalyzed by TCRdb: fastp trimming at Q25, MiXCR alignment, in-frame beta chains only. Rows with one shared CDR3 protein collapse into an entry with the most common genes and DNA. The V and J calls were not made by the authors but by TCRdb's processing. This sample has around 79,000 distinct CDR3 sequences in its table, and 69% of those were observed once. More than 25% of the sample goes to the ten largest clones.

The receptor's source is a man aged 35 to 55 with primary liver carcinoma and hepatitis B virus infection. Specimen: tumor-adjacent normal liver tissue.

The CDR3 here reads CASSPRTGGLFF. The DNA is TGTGCCAGCAGTCCGCGGACAGGGGGGCTGTTTTTT. The chain is encoded by TRBV12-3 or TRBV12-4 joined to TRBJ2-2; TRBD1 aligns with 10 central bases. From its cysteine to its phenylalanine, the CDR3 spans 12 amino acids. Here the CDR3 DNA is all that survives: 36 bases in frame from base 1.